The next 9 T cell receptor beta chains were all read from a single sample in a study of blood T cell repertoires in COVID-19. Clones were sequenced by immunoSEQ multiplex PCR, and TCRdb holds only the in-frame ones, with some missing. The sample yields some 99,000 clones, roughly 85% seen once. The sequencing input was peripheral blood. The receptors here all came from a man in his 70s with acute or convalescent COVID-19.

The rearrangement uses TRBV6-4 and TRBJ2-7; TRBD1 agrees at 10 bases. The CDR3 spans 17 residues. Germline lookup yields CDR1 MRHNA and CDR2 SNTAGT. J was trimmed by 7 bases and V by 2 bases; bases with no gene match: 14. This CDR3 is CASSDPVPDRGPPEQYV. The CDR3 nucleotides read TGTGCCAGCAGTGACCCCGTACCCGACAGGGGGCCACCGGAGCAGTACGTC.

The chain carries TRBV5-4 and TRBJ2-6; D perhaps matches TRBD1 (6 bases). Trimming pared 3 bases from V and 1 base from J, leaving 17 bases between. Germline CDR1 is SGHNT and CDR2 is YYREEE (reference sequence). The length of the CDR3 is 18 residues. CDR3 region: CASSSVDSEPSGANVLTF. The CDR3 DNA sequence: TGTGCCAGCAGCTCGGTGGACAGTGAACCTTCTGGGGCCAACGTCCTGACTTTC.

About this clone itself: An end of the junction does not agree with germline; a read error may underlie this. The chain carries TRBV12-3 or TRBV12-4 and TRBJ2-3, with a tentative D call TRBD1 (6 bases). The CDR3 sequence is 13 residues long. CDR3 DNA: TGTGCCAGCAGCTTTCGACAGGCCCAACCGAGGGATTTT. This gives the protein CASSFRQAQPRDF.

V usage is TRBV10-3 and J usage is TRBJ2-7; 8 bases fit TRBD1. The CDR3 loop spans 13 amino acids. CDR1 is ENHRY and CDR2 is SYGVKD in the germline V gene. The ends lost 6 bases at V and 6 bases at J; junction bases unmatched: 7. The CDR3 reads CAISPQGDGEQYV. The CDR3 region has the DNA TGTGCCATCAGCCCACAGGGGGATGGCGAGCAGTACGTC.

The J gene is TRBJ2-5, the V gene TRBV2; 9 nucleotides line up with TRBD2. This CDR3 has 16 amino acids. The V segment lost 2 bases and the J segment 4 bases; nucleotides outside the gene matches: 8. Germline-derived CDR1 and CDR2 are SNHLY and FYNNEI. The CDR3 loop is CASSEMSGLAAETQYF. The DNA of the CDR3 is TGTGCCAGCAGTGAAATGTCGGGACTAGCTGCAGAGACCCAGTACTTC. Full variable domain (remainder filled in from reference TRBV2 and TRBJ2-5): EPEVTQTPSHQVTQMGQEVILRCVPISNHLYFYWYRQILGQKVEFLVSFYNNEISEKSEIFDDQFSVERPDGSNFTLKIRSTKLEDSAMYFCASSEMSGLAAETQYFGPGTRLLVL.

The chain recombines TRBV11-3 with TRBJ2-4, with D possibly TRBD2 on 5 matching bases. Per the germline V gene, CDR1 is SGHNT and CDR2 is YENEEA. V dropped 4 bases and J dropped 7 bases, with 14 bases sitting between them. This CDR3 region has 14 residues. The CDR3 protein is CASSSTSRGNIQYF. The CDR3 DNA is TGTGCCAGCAGCTCTACGTCCCGCGGGAACATTCAGTACTTC.

The chain joins TRBV3-1 (or the pseudogene TRBV3-2) to TRBJ2-1, with TRBD2 as a possible D gene (5 bases). Between the trimmed V and J ends, which lost 3 bases and 9 bases, there was a span of 21 bases. Per germline, CDR1 LGHDT and CDR2 YNNKEL (reference sequence). The CDR3 is made up of 16 amino acids. In DNA, the CDR3 is TGTGCCAGCAGCCACTCTCGCTCGGACTCTCTAAGTGAGCAGTTCTTC. It translates to CASSHSRSDSLSEQFF.

The chain couples TRBV28 to TRBJ2-1, with 8 positions matching TRBD2. This CDR3 region has 15 residues. V shed 5 bases and J 1 base; nucleotides not matched to a gene: 4. Germline V CDR1 and CDR2: MDHEN, SYDVKM. The CDR3 nucleotides read TGTGCCAGCAGTGCCGGGGGGGTTTCCTACAATGAGCAGTTCTTC. It specifies CASSAGGVSYNEQFF.

In DNA, the CDR3 is TGTGCCAGCAGCCAAGATTCCTTCTACGAGCAGTACGTC. It encodes CASSQDSFYEQYV. This chain uses TRBV3-1 (or the pseudogene TRBV3-2) with TRBJ2-7, with D uncertain. Germline lookup yields CDR1 LGHDT and CDR2 YNNKEL (reference sequence). V lost 0 bases and J 3 bases, leaving 6 bases between the germline ends. The length of the CDR3 is 13 residues.